The 5 T cell receptor beta chains listed next were all sequenced from one sample in a study of T-cell reconstitution after alpha-beta-depleted transplantation in children. Preparing the TCRbeta library involved the use of unique molecular identifiers. One entry per CDR3 protein results from TCRdb running MiXCR on the PCR reads. The table lists 800,000 to 1,000,000 distinct CDR3 sequences, around 30% of them singletons. Sample: PBMCs, mostly from graft donor cells, taken 360 days after TCRalphabeta/CD19-depleted stem cell transplant. These receptors were taken from a boy less than two years old who had a stem cell transplant for SCID, so the T cells may come from the graft donor.

The genes are TRBV6-2 or TRBV6-3 and TRBJ2-1; 8 bases are a match to TRBD2. After removal of 2 bases from V and 0 bases from J, the junction contained 18 bases not matched to a gene. The CDR3 covers 21 residues. Germline V gene lookup returns CDR1 MNHEY and CDR2 SVGEGT. The CDR3: CASSYDVGGGPFIPSYNEQFF. CDR3 coding DNA: TGTGCCAGCAGTTACGATGTTGGCGGGGGGCCTTTTATCCCCTCCTACAATGAGCAGTTCTTC.

The V call is TRBV12-3 or TRBV12-4, the J call TRBJ2-7, with TRBD2 identical over 8 bases. Unmatched junction bases numbered 6, after V lost 3 bases and J lost 5 bases. This CDR3 contains 14 residues. CDR3 residues: CASSLRGAINEQYF. The CDR3, as DNA: TGTGCCAGCAGTTTGCGGGGGGCGATCAACGAGCAGTACTTC.

CDR3 in amino acids: CASSLRPSTSGGNEQFF. Written as DNA, the CDR3 is TGTGCCAGCAGTTTAAGGCCCTCGACTAGCGGGGGGAATGAGCAGTTCTTC. V and J are TRBV27 and TRBJ2-1, with TRBD2 matching 13 bases. CDR1 and CDR2 from the germline V gene are MNHEY and SMNVEV (reference sequence). The length of the CDR3 is 17 residues. Trimming cost V 2 bases and J 7 bases; bases outside gene matches: 8.

This chain's CDR3 is CASSFGSSSPQSTQYF. The CDR3 coding sequence is TGTGCCAGCAGTTTCGGTTCATCCTCCCCGCAATCGACGCAGTATTTT. This chain links TRBV28 with TRBJ2-3, with D uncertain. The germline CDR1 and CDR2 sequences are MDHEN and SYDVKM. The CDR3 consists of 16 residues. V was pared by 3 bases and J by 9 bases, with 22 bases between.

In this sample, this clonotype turned up a few times. The chain is built from TRBV6-2 or TRBV6-3 and TRBJ2-7, with 7 positions matching TRBD1. With 2 bases clipped from V and 3 bases from J, the junction kept 4 bases outside the gene matches. CDR1 MNHEY and CDR2 SVGEGT come from the germline V gene. The CDR3 has 14 amino acids. The CDR3 DNA reads TGTGCCAGCAGTTACGGTCAGGGGGACTACGAGCAGTACTTC. Amino acids: CASSYGQGDYEQYF.